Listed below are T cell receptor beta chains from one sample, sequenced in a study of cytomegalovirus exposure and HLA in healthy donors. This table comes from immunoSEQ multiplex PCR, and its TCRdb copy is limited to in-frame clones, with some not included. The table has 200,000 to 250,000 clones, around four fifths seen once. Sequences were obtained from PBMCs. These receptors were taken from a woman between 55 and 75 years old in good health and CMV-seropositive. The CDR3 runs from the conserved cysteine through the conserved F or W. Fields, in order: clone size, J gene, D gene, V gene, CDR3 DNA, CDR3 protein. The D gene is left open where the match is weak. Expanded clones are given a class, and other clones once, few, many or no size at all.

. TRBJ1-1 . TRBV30 TGTGCCTGGGCGACGGGCATCGCGGGGGACACTGAAGCTTTCTTT CAWATGIAGDTEAFF
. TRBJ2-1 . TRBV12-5 TGTGCTAGTGGTTTGGTTGGGAAGCGGGCCTACAATGAGCAGTTCTTC CASGLVGKRAYNEQFF
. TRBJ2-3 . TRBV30 TGTGCCTGGAGAGGGGGGGGCACCGGGCCCACGGGCACGCAGTATTTT CAWRGGGTGPTGTQYF
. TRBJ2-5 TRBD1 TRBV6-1 TGTGCCAGCAGTGCAGGACAGGGGTGGGAGACCCAGTACTTC CASSAGQGWETQYF
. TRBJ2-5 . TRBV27 TGTGCCAGCAGATACCAATCCGGGACCCAGTACTTC CASRYQSGTQYF
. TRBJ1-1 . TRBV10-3 TGTGCCAACTCGAGGGGAGGGAACACTGAAGCTTTCTTT CANSRGGNTEAFF
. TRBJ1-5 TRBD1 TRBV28 TGTGCCAGCCAGCGGGGGACAGGGGCTTTCAGCAATCAGCCCCAGCATTTT CASQRGTGAFSNQPQHF
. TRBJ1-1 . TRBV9 TGTGCCAGCAGCGTAGAGTCTAGGATGCCTATGAACACTGAAGCTTTCTTT CASSVESRMPMNTEAFF
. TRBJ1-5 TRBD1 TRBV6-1 TGTGCCAGCACCGAAGGACAGGGGGGCAGTCAGCCCCAGCATTTT CASTEGQGGSQPQHF
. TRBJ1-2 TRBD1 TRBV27 TGTGCCAGCAGTTTAGGCAGGGGGGCTTTCTATGGCTACACCTTC CASSLGRGAFYGYTF
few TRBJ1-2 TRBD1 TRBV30 TGTGCCTGGAGTCCCAGGGGGGAGGCAAACTATGGCTACACCTTC CAWSPRGEANYGYTF
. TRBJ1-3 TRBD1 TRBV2 TGTGCCAGCACCGACCGTAGGACAGGGTCCTTCTCTGGAAACACCATATATTTT CASTDRRTGSFSGNTIYF
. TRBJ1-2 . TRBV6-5 TGTGCCAGCAGTTACTCAACCAGGAACTATGGCTACACCTTC CASSYSTRNYGYTF
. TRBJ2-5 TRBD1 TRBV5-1 TGCGCCAGCAGCGACGGGACAGGGGAAGAGACCCAGTACTTC CASSDGTGEETQYF
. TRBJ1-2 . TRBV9 TGTGCCAGCAGCCCCCCAGAGGGACTGACATATGGCTACACCTTC CASSPPEGLTYGYTF
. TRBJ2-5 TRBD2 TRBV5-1 TGCGCCAGCAGCTTGAGGTCACCAGGGAGGGTGGAGACCCAGTACTTC CASSLRSPGRVETQYF
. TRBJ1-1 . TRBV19 TGTGCCAGTAGCCCCCGGGGGGTCATGAACACTGAAGCTTTCTTT CASSPRGVMNTEAFF
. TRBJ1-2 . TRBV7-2 TGTGCCAGCAGCTTAGCCTCCGAGACAGCATATGGCTACACCTTC CASSLASETAYGYTF
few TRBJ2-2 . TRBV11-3 TGTGCCAGCAGCTTAGGGTTGAGAGGGGGAGATTACACCGGGGAGCTGTTTTTT CASSLGLRGGDYTGELFF
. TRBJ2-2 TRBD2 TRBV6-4 TGTGCCAGCAGTGGTTCAGCGGGGGCGGCCGGGGAGCTGTTTTTT CASSGSAGAAGELFF
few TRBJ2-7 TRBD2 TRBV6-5 TGTGCCAGCAGTTACTCGATGACGGGAGGGTCCTACGAGCAGTACTTC CASSYSMTGGSYEQYF
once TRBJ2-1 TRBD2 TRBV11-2 TGTGCCAGCAGCCGATGGGGAGCGGGGGCGGGAAATGAGCAGTTCTTC CASSRWGAGAGNEQFF
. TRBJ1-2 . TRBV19 TGTGCCAGTAGTATAGATCACGCCCCAGCTAACTATGGCTACACCTTC CASSIDHAPANYGYTF
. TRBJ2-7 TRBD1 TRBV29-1 TGCAGCGTCCAGACAGGGACCTACGAGCAGTACTTC CSVQTGTYEQYF
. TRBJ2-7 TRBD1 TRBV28 TGTGCCAGCAGCCGTATAGGACGACAGGGTTTCTACGAGCAGTACTTC CASSRIGRQGFYEQYF
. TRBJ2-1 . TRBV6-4 TGTGCCAGCAGTGACTCCGACAGTGGCTCCTACAATGAGCAGTTCTTC CASSDSDSGSYNEQFF
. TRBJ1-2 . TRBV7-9 TGTGCCAGCAGCCCCCGCGTTCCAGGAAACTATGGCTACACCTTC CASSPRVPGNYGYTF
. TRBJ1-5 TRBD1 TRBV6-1 TGTGCCAGCAGTGCCGACAGGGGTTCCAATCAGCCCCAGCATTTT CASSADRGSNQPQHF
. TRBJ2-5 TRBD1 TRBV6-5 TGTGCCAGCAGCGGGACAGCTAATCAAGAGACCCAGTACTTC CASSGTANQETQYF
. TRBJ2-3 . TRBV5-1 TGCGCCAGCAGCTTGGCCAGGGGTGGGTTCACAGATACGCAGTATTTT CASSLARGGFTDTQYF
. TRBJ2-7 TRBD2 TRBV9 TGCCCCCCGACCGGGACTAGCGACCCGAACGAATACGAGCAGTACTTC CPPTGTSDPNEYEQYF
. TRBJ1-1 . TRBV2 TGTGCCAGCAGTTGGGAGCAGGACACTGAAGCTTTCTTT CASSWEQDTEAFF
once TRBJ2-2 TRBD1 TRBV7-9 TGTGCCAGTAGAACACCCACCGGGACAGCGAACACCGGGGAGCTGTTTTTT CASRTPTGTANTGELFF
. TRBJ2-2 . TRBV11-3 TGTGCCAGCAGCTCCGGGGGTTTCACCGGGGAGCTGTTTTTT CASSSGGFTGELFF
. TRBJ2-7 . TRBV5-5 TGTGCCAGCAGCTTGGAAGGACAGCAGTTAGCCTACGAGCAGTACTTC CASSLEGQQLAYEQYF
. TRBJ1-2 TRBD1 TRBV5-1 TGCGCCAGCAGCTCTGGGACAGGGGGAAACTATGGCTACACCTTC CASSSGTGGNYGYTF